Shown below are 9 T cell receptor beta chains from a single sample sequenced in a study of CD8+CD57+ T cells in acquired aplastic anemia. All sequencing subjects had displayed CD8+CD57+ cell expansion on flow cytometry. Investigators profiled TCR beta VDJ and CDR3 from genomic DNA template. TCRdb reprocessed the reads with MiXCR, giving one entry per CDR3 protein. Of roughly 120,000 distinct CDR3 sequences in the sample, approximately 50% were seen once. Sequencing was carried out using sorted CD4+, CD8+, or CD8+CD57+ T cells (not recorded which) from PBMCs. Source of these receptors: a human donor with aplastic anemia.

The V gene is TRBV15, the J gene TRBJ2-5; maybe TRBD1 (5 bases). CDR1 LNHNV and CDR2 YYDKDF come from the germline V gene (reference sequence). The CDR3 consists of 17 residues. V was cut by 0 bases and J by 5 bases, with 19 bases left in between. As DNA, the CDR3 is TGTGCCACCAGCAGAGATCGCCCTCAACGGAAGGGGGAGACCCAGTACTTC. Its translation: CATSRDRPQRKGETQYF.

V usage is TRBV7-8 and J usage is TRBJ1-1; D may be TRBD1 (6 bases). V lost 2 bases and J 1 base, leaving 8 bases between the germline ends. CDR3 length: 14 amino acids. The V gene's germline CDR1 is SGHVS and CDR2 FQNEAQ. The CDR3 loop reads CASSLTQGNTEAFF. The CDR3 nucleotides are TGTGCCAGCAGCTTAACACAGGGGAACACTGAAGCTTTCTTT.

The V call is TRBV15, the J call TRBJ1-2, with D uncertain. Germline values: CDR1 LNHNV, CDR2 YYDKDF (reference sequence). The CDR3 contains 13 residues. Trimming removed 3 bases at V and 6 bases at J, with 11 bases between. The CDR3, as DNA: TGTGCCACCAGCAGGACCTTCTTTAATGGCTACACCTTC. The encoded protein is CATSRTFFNGYTF.

This sequence joins TRBV12-3 or TRBV12-4 and TRBJ1-2; no definite D call. The CDR3 extends over 12 amino acids. The V end lost 4 bases, the J end lost 4 bases, and 7 bases lay between the germline ends. In DNA form, the CDR3 reads TGTGCCAGCAGTTCCGAGGGCTATGGCTACACCTTC. Its protein is CASSSEGYGYTF.

V and J are TRBV9 and TRBJ1-6; TRBD1 might be the D (5 bases). In germline, CDR1 is SGDLS, CDR2 YYNGEE. Trimming stripped 3 bases from V and 5 bases from J, with 12 bases between. The CDR3 runs 15 residues. In nucleotides, the CDR3 is TGTGCCAGCAGCGACGGGACCGACAATAATTCACCCCTCCACTTT. The encoded protein is CASSDGTDNNSPLHF.

J is TRBJ1-2 and V is TRBV25-1; 10 bases are a match to TRBD1. Germline CDR1 reads MGHDK; CDR2 reads SYGVNS. Trimming took 1 base from V and 6 from J; bases not matched to a gene: 2. The length of the CDR3 is 14 residues. The chain's CDR3 is CASSEWGQGHGYTF. The CDR3 DNA follows: TGTGCCAGCAGTGAATGGGGACAGGGGCATGGCTACACCTTC.

This clonotype was detected once. The J gene is TRBJ1-6, the V gene TRBV24-1; a weak D match, TRBD1 (5 bases). The CDR3 has 13 amino acids. V lost 7 bases to trimming and J lost 6 bases, with 9 bases between them. Germline V CDR1 and CDR2: KGHDR, SFDVKD. The DNA for the CDR3 is TGTGCCACCAGCAGGGACCTTAATTCACCCCTCCACTTT. Translation: CATSRDLNSPLHF.

This clonotype was observed many times. The chain has TRBV7-6 and TRBJ2-1; 8 positions agree with TRBD2. Germline V CDR1 and CDR2: SGHVS, FNYEAQ. This CDR3 contains 15 residues. J gave up 5 bases and V 1 base, and 4 bases lay outside the gene matches. This CDR3 reads CASSLEAGDNNEQFF. In DNA form, the CDR3 reads TGTGCCAGCAGCTTAGAAGCGGGAGATAACAATGAGCAGTTCTTC.

This clonotype was observed at least ten times. The CDR3, as DNA: TGTGCCAGCAGCCCCCGGACCCCTCTCGAGCAGTACTTC. Encoded protein: CASSPRTPLEQYF. The chain employs TRBV7-9 and TRBJ2-7; no clear D. The V gene's germline CDR1 is SEHNR and CDR2 FQNEAQ (reference sequence). The CDR3 loop spans 13 amino acids. Between the trimmed V and J ends, which lost 5 bases and 6 bases, there was a span of 14 bases.